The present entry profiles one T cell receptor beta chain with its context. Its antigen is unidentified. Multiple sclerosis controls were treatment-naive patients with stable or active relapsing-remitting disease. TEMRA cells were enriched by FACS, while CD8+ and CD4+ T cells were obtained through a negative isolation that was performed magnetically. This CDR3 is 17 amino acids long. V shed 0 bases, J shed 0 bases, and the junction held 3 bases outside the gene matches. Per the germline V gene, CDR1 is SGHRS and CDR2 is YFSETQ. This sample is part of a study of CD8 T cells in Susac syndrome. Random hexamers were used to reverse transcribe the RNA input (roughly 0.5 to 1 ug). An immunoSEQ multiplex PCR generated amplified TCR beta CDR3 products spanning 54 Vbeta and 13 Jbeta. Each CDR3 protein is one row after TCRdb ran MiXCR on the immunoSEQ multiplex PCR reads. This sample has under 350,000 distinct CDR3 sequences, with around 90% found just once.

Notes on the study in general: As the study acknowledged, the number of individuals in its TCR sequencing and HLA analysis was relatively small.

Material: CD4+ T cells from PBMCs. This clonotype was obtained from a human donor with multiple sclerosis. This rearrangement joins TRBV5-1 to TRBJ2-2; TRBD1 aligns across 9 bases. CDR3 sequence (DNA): TGCGCCAGCAGCTTGGAAGGGACAGGGACGAACACCGGGGAGCTGTTTTTT. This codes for CASSLEGTGTNTGELFF.